This record looks at one T cell receptor beta chain sequence and its context. Its antigen remains unknown. This sample was included in a study of CD8 T cells in Susac syndrome. Regarding the study as a whole: Maximal CD8+ clonal expansion in Susac was observed within TEMRA cells and among active patients.

The CDR3 is made up of 15 amino acids. V shed 5 bases and J 1 base; nucleotides not matched to a gene: 11. Germline assignment: CDR1 SQVTM and CDR2 ANQGSEA. RNA was extracted with the RNeasy kit, and a quantity of roughly 0.45 to 1 ug was reverse transcribed using random hexamers. Amplification of the TCR beta CDR3 was carried out by immunoSEQ multiplex PCR, which spanned a total of 54 Vbeta and 13 Jbeta segments. In TCRdb, the immunoSEQ multiplex PCR reads were re-called with MiXCR into one record per CDR3 protein. The repertoire holds some 96,000 distinct CDR3 sequences, with approximately 95% as singletons.

The chain has TRBV29-1 and TRBJ2-7; 7 bases map to TRBD1. This TCR derives from a human donor with Susac syndrome. Sample: CD8+ T cells from PBMCs. This chain's CDR3 is CSVIGRGRGSYEQYF. CDR3 coding DNA: TGCAGCGTTATAGGACGGGGCAGGGGGTCCTACGAGCAGTACTTC.